What follows is one T cell receptor beta chain and its context. Its antigen remains unidentified. Unique molecular identifiers were incorporated when the TCRbeta library was constructed. In TCRdb, the PCR reads were re-called with MiXCR into one record per CDR3 protein. The sample lists about 900,000 distinct CDR3 sequences; about 29% were seen once. The V and J ends lost 3 bases and 6 bases respectively, with 18 bases between them. CDR3 length equals 15 residues. Per germline, CDR1 MNHEY and CDR2 SMNVEV (reference sequence). This sample was taken from a study of T-cell reconstitution after alpha-beta-depleted transplantation in children. Whole-study findings and limits: Reportedly, roughly two months post-transplant, alpha-beta T cells arose from several hundred expanded graft clones. T cells produced anew were the main source of T-cell counts and diversity one year after transplant. In some patients, recipient T cells and intrathymic progenitors surviving conditioning explained high day-60 diversity.

The clonotype originates from a boy under two years old who had a stem cell transplant for SCID, so the T cells may come from the graft donor. The sequenced sample was PBMCs, mostly from graft donor cells, obtained 360 days after TCRalphabeta/CD19-depleted stem cell transplant. The chain uses TRBV27 and TRBJ2-7; the D gene is possibly TRBD2 (6 bases). CDR3 residues: CASSLGPGTLGEQYF. The CDR3 region has the DNA TGTGCCAGCAGTTTGGGCCCCGGGACTTTGGGCGAGCAGTACTTC.